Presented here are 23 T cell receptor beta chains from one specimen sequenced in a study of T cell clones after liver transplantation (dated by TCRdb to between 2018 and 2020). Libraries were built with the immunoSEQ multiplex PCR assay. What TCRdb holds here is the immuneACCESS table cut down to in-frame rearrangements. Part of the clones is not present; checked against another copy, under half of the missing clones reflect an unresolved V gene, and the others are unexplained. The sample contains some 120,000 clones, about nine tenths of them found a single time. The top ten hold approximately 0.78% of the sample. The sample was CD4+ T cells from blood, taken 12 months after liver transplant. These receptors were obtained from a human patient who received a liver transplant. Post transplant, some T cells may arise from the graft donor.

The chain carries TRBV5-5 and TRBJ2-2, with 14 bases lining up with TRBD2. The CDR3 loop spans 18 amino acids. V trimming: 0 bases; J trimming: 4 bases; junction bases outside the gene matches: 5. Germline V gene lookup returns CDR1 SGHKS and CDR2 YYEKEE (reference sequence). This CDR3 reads CASSLGLAGGQSTGELFF. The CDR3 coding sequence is TGTGCCAGCAGCTTGGGACTAGCGGGAGGGCAGAGCACCGGGGAGCTGTTTTTT.

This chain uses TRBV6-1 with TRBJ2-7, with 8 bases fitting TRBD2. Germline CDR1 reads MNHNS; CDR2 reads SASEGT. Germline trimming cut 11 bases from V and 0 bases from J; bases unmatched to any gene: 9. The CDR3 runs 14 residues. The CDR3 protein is CAGTSSGSSYEQYF. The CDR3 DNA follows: TGTGCCGGCACGTCGAGCGGGAGCTCCTACGAGCAGTACTTC.

CDR3 region: CASSLGGNTDTQYF. The CDR3 nucleotides read TGTGCCAGCAGCTTAGGGGGGAACACAGATACGCAGTATTTT. V gene TRBV11-3 combines with J gene TRBJ2-3, with D perhaps matching TRBD1 or TRBD2 (5 bases each). CDR3 length equals 14 residues. The germline V and J ends were trimmed by 1 base and 2 bases, with 7 bases remaining between them. Germline V gives CDR1 SGHNT, CDR2 YENEEA.

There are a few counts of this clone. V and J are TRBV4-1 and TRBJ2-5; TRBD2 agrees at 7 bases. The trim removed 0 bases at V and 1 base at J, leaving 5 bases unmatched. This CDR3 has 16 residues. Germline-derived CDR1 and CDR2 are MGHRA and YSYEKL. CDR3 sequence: CASSQEGRALQETQYF. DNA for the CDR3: TGCGCCAGCAGCCAAGAGGGGAGGGCCCTCCAAGAGACCCAGTACTTC.

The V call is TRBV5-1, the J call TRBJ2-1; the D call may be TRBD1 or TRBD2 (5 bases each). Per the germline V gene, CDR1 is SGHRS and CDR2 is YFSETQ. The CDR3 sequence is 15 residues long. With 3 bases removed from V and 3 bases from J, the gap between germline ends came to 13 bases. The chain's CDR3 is CASSSPGRNYNEQFF. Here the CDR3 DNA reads TGCGCCAGCAGCTCGCCGGGACGGAACTACAATGAGCAGTTCTTC.

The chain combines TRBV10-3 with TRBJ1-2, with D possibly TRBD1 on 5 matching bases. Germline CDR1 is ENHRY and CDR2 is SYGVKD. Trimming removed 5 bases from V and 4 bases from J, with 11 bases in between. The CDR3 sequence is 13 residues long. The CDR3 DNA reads TGTGCCATCAGTATGGACACCTCCTATGGCTACACCTTC. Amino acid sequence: CAISMDTSYGYTF.

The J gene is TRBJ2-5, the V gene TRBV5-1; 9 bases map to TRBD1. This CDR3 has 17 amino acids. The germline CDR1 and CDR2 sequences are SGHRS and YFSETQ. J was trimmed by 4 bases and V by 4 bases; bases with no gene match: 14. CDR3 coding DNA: TGCGCCAGCAGCCTGGGGACAGGGCTACTTTTCGGAGAGACCCAGTACTTC. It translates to CASSLGTGLLFGETQYF.

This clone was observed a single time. The CDR3, as DNA: TGTGCCAGCGTCTTAGGAAACACCGGGGAGCTGTTTTTT. Its translation: CASVLGNTGELFF. V gene TRBV28 combines with J gene TRBJ2-2; D remains unclear. CDR1 and CDR2 from the germline V gene are MDHEN and SYDVKM. Trimming took off 8 bases at V and 2 bases at J, with 9 bases between the two ends. This CDR3 region has 13 residues. Full variable domain (remainder filled in from reference TRBV28 and TRBJ2-2): DVKVTQSSRYLVKRTGEKVFLECVQDMDHENMFWYRQDPGLGLRLIYFSYDVKMKEKGDIPEGYSVSREKKERFSLILESASTNQTSMYLCASVLGNTGELFFGEGSRLTVL.

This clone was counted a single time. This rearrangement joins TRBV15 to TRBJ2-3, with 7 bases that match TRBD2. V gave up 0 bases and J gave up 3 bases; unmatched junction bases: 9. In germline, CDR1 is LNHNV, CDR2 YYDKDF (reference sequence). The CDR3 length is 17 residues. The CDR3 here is CATSRDEAGAQTDTQYF. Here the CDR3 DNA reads TGTGCCACCAGCAGAGATGAGGCGGGAGCACAGACAGATACGCAGTATTTT.

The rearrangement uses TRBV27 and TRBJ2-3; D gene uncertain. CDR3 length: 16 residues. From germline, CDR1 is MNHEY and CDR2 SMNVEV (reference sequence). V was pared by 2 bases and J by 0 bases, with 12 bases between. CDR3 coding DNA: TGTGCCAGCAGTTTAGGCCCCCGACTCAGCACAGATACGCAGTATTTT. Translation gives CASSLGPRLSTDTQYF.

The CDR3 coding sequence is TGTGCCAGCAGTTTCTTCAACGGCAACTATGGCTACACCTTC. Protein product: CASSFFNGNYGYTF. The V gene is TRBV6-5, the J gene TRBJ1-2, with no clear D. V was trimmed by 4 bases and J by 2 bases, leaving 11 bases between them. The germline V gene has CDR1 MNHEY and CDR2 SVGAGI. The CDR3 consists of 14 residues.

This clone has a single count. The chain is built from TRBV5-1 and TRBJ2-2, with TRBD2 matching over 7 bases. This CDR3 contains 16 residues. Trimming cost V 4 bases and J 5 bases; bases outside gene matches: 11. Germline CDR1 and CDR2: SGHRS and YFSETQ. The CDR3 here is CASSPAAGVSTGELFF. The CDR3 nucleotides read TGCGCCAGCAGCCCCGCCGCGGGAGTGAGTACCGGGGAGCTGTTTTTT.

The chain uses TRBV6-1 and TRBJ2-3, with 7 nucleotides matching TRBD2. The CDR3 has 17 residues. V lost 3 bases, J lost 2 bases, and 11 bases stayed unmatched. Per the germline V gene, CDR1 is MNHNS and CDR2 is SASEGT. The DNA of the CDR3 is TGTGCCAGCAGTGAGGATTGGCGGGAGTTATCCACAGATACGCAGTATTTT. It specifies CASSEDWRELSTDTQYF.

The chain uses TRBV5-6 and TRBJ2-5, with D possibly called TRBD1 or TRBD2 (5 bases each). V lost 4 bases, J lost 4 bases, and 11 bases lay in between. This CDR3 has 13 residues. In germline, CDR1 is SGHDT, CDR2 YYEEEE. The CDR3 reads CASSGGGRETQYF. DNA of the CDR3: TGTGCCAGCAGCGGGGGTGGGAGAGAGACCCAGTACTTC.

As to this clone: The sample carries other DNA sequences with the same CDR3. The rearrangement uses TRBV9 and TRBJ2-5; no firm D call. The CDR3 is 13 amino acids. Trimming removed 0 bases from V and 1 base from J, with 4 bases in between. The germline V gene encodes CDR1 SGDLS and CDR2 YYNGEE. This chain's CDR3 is CASSVGGQETQYF. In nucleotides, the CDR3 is TGTGCCAGCAGCGTAGGAGGCCAAGAGACCCAGTACTTC.

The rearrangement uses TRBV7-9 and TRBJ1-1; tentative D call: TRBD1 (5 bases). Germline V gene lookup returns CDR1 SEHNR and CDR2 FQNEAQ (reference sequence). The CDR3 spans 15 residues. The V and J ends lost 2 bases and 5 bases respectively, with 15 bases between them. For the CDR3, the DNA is TGTGCCAGCAGCTTACAGCGACGGGGGGTAACTGAAGCTTTCTTT. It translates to CASSLQRRGVTEAFF.

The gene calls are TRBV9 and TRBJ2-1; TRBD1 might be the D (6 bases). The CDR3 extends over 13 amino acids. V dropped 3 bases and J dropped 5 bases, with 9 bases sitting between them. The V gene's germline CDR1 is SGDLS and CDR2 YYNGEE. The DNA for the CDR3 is TGTGCCAGCAGCGAACAGGGTGACAATGAGCAGTTCTTC. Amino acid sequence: CASSEQGDNEQFF.

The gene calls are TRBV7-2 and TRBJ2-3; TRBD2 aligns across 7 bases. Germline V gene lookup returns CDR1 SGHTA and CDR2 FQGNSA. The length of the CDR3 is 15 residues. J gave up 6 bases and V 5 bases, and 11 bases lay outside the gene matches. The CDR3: CASSQGLVITDTQYF. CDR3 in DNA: TGTGCCAGCAGCCAAGGACTAGTGATAACCGATACGCAGTATTTT. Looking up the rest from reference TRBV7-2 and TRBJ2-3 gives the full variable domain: GAGVSQSPSNKVTEKGKDVELRCDPISGHTALYWYRQSLGQGLEFLIYFQGNSAPDKSGLPSDRFSAERTGGSVSTLTIQRTQQEDSAVYLCASSQGLVITDTQYFGPGTRLTVL.

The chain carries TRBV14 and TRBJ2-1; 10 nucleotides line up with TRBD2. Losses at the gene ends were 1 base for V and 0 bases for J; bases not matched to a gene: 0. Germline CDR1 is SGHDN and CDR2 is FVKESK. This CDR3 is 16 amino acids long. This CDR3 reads CASSQASGSSYNEQFF. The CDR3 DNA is TGTGCCAGCAGCCAAGCTAGCGGGAGCTCCTACAATGAGCAGTTCTTC.

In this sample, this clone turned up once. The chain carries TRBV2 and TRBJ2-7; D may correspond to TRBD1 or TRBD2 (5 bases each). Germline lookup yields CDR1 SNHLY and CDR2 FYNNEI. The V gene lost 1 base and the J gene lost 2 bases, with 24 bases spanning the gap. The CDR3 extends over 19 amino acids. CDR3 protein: CASSEVTGRDPAGTYEQYF. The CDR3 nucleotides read TGTGCCAGCAGTGAAGTAACAGGTCGAGACCCGGCGGGTACCTACGAGCAGTACTTC. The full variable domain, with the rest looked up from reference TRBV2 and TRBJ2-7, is EPEVTQTPSHQVTQMGQEVILRCVPISNHLYFYWYRQILGQKVEFLVSFYNNEISEKSEIFDDQFSVERPDGSNFTLKIRSTKLEDSAMYFCASSEVTGRDPAGTYEQYFGPGTRLTVT.

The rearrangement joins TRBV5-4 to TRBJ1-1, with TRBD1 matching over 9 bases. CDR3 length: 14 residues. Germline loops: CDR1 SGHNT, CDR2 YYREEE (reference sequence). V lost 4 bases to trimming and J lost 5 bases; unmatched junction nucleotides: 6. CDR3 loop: CASSPGQGRTEAFF. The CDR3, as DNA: TGTGCCAGCAGCCCGGGACAGGGTAGGACTGAAGCTTTCTTT.

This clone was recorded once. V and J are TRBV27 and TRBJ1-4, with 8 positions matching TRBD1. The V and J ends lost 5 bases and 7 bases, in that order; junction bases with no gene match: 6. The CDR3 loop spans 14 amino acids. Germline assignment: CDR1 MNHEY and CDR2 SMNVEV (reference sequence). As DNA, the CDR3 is TGTGCCAGCAGTACCCAGGGGGCGGGTGAAAAACTGTTTTTT. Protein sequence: CASSTQGAGEKLFF.

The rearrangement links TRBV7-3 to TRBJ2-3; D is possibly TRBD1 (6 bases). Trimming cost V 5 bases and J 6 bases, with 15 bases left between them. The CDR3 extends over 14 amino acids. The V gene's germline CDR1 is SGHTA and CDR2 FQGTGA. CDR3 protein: CASSLQGLGDTQYF. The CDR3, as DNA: TGTGCCAGCAGCCTTCAGGGGTTGGGGGATACGCAGTATTTT. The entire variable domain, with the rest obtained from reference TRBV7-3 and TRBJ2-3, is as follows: GAGVSQTPSNKVTEKGKYVELRCDPISGHTALYWYRQSLGQGPEFLIYFQGTGAADDSGLPNDRFFAVRPEGSVSTLKIQRTERGDSAVYLCASSLQGLGDTQYFGPGTRLTVL.